This passage covers 16 T cell receptor beta chains from one sample sequenced in a study of vaccination and CD4 T cells after COVID-19. Antigens for these TCRs are unknown. Treatment described: approximately 11-day PBMC culture with coronavirus spike peptide pools or control peptides (ViraFEST assay). Collection of the unexposed donor's CD4+ T cells took place before the COVID-19 pandemic (2011-2018). The Oncomine TCR Beta short-read assay was what sequenced the DNA obtained from cultured CD4+ T cells. Cultured CD4+ T cells yielded the extracted genomic DNA. TCRdb re-derived calls from the PCR reads in MiXCR, one entry per CDR3 protein. This sample yields 6,900 or so distinct CDR3 sequences, of which 33% are seen a single time; approximately 10% belongs to the top ten. The source material was CD4+ T cells from blood, cultured in vitro. The source is a human donor in good health.

V and J are TRBV6-1 and TRBJ2-3, with D uncertain. The germline V and J ends were trimmed by 7 bases and 0 bases, with 5 bases remaining between them. Germline assignment: CDR1 MNHNS and CDR2 SASEGT. The length of the CDR3 is 12 residues. CDR3 DNA: TGTGCCAGCAAGGGTAGCACAGATACGCAGTATTTT. Protein: CASKGSTDTQYF.

The chain links TRBV7-2 to TRBJ2-3; D unresolved. CDR1 is SGHTA, CDR2 FQGNSA, per germline. The CDR3 contains 12 residues. V gave up 4 bases and J gave up 5 bases, with 7 bases separating them. For the CDR3, the DNA is TGTGCCAGCAGCTCAGTTAGAGATACGCAGTATTTT. Its translation is CASSSVRDTQYF.

This clonotype turned up a few times. V is TRBV20-1 and J is TRBJ1-3; 10 nucleotides align to TRBD1. After removal of 6 bases from V and 0 bases from J, the junction contained 8 bases not matched to a gene. The V gene's germline CDR1 is DFQATT and CDR2 SNEGSKA (reference sequence). The CDR3 extends over 16 amino acids. The CDR3 coding sequence is TGCAGTGCCCCGGGACAGGGGCCGAGCTCTGGAAACACCATATATTTT. Translating it yields CSAPGQGPSSGNTIYF.

This clonotype occurred a few times. This chain connects TRBV4-2 to TRBJ1-2; 7 bases map to TRBD1. Germline CDR1 and CDR2: LGHNA and YNFKEQ. Trimming removed 0 bases from V and 4 bases from J; junction bases left unmatched: 8. The CDR3 length is 16 residues. The DNA for the CDR3 is TGTGCCAGCAGCCAAGAGGGGAGACAGGGCGGCTATGGCTACACCTTC. Translated, it gives CASSQEGRQGGYGYTF.

This chain links TRBV28 with TRBJ2-7; D is uncertain. V was trimmed by 5 bases and J by 2 bases, leaving 13 bases between them. Germline V CDR1 and CDR2: MDHEN, SYDVKM. The CDR3 is 14 residues long. The CDR3 here is CASSEGVAPYEQYF. The CDR3 coding sequence is TGTGCCAGCAGTGAAGGAGTCGCCCCCTACGAGCAGTACTTC. Full variable domain (remainder filled in from reference TRBV28 and TRBJ2-7): DVKVTQSSRYLVKRTGEKVFLECVQDMDHENMFWYRQDPGLGLRLIYFSYDVKMKEKGDIPEGYSVSREKKERFSLILESASTNQTSMYLCASSEGVAPYEQYFGPGTRLTVT.

This chain uses TRBV7-3 with TRBJ2-6; possible D gene TRBD2, 6 bases. Germline lookup yields CDR1 SGHTA and CDR2 FQGTGA. There are 15 residues in the CDR3. The V gene lost 1 base and the J gene lost 3 bases, with 7 bases spanning the gap. DNA of the CDR3: TGTGCCAGCAGCTTAATGGGAGGTGGGGCCAACGTCCTGACTTTC. Protein: CASSLMGGGANVLTF.

The chain has TRBV4-2 and TRBJ1-6; 7 nucleotides align to TRBD1. Germline loops: CDR1 LGHNA, CDR2 YNFKEQ. J was trimmed by 9 bases and V by 4 bases; bases with no gene match: 12. The CDR3 has 16 residues. The CDR3 sequence: CASSPRGQGEGSPLHF. The CDR3 DNA sequence: TGTGCCAGCAGCCCGAGGGGCCAGGGGGAAGGTTCACCCCTCCACTTT.

The chain links TRBV7-2 to TRBJ2-7, with 9 bases identical to TRBD2. The germline gives CDR1 SGHTA, CDR2 FQGNSA. The V segment lost 2 bases and the J segment 4 bases; nucleotides outside the gene matches: 6. The length of the CDR3 is 15 residues. This CDR3 is CASSLSLAGVYEQYF. The CDR3 region has the DNA TGTGCCAGCAGCTTAAGCTTAGCGGGAGTGTACGAGCAGTACTTC.

The CDR3 loop reads CASSDQLAEYEQYF. CDR3 nucleotide sequence: TGTGCCAGCAGTGACCAACTAGCGGAGTACGAGCAGTACTTC. V gene TRBV2 combines with J gene TRBJ2-7; 8 positions agree with TRBD2. The germline gives CDR1 SNHLY, CDR2 FYNNEI. V gave up 3 bases and J gave up 4 bases; unmatched junction bases: 5. The CDR3 runs 14 residues.

This clonotype is large in the sample. The rearrangement links TRBV20-1 to TRBJ2-7; D perhaps matches TRBD2 (6 bases). Trimming pared 7 bases from V and 1 base from J, leaving 14 bases between. From germline, CDR1 is DFQATT and CDR2 SNEGSKA (reference sequence). The CDR3 spans 13 residues. Here the CDR3 DNA reads TGCAGTGTTTACCAGGACTATTCCTACGAGCAGTACTTC. Translating it yields CSVYQDYSYEQYF.

For this clonotype: It may be a read error: a sequence one base away is much more abundant. This chain connects TRBV24-1 to TRBJ2-5; 7 nucleotides match TRBD2. The CDR3 consists of 14 residues. The germline V gene has CDR1 KGHDR and CDR2 SFDVKD. The DNA for the CDR3 is TGTGCCACCAGTGACAGCGGGATGTTAGAGGCCCAGTACTTC. It yields the protein CATSDSGMLEAQYF.

V and J are TRBV6-1 and TRBJ1-1; tentative D call: TRBD1 (6 bases). CDR3 length: 13 amino acids. The V end was cut by 8 bases, the J end by 5 bases, with 15 bases between. Germline-derived CDR1 and CDR2 are MNHNS and SASEGT. CDR3 sequence reads: CASRPQGVTEAFF. The CDR3 bases are TGTGCCAGCCGACCACAGGGTGTGACTGAAGCTTTCTTT.

The chain recombines TRBV28 with TRBJ2-3; the D call may be TRBD1 or TRBD2 (5 bases each). Germline loops: CDR1 MDHEN, CDR2 SYDVKM. The CDR3 contains 16 residues. The V gene lost 5 bases and the J gene lost 0 bases, with 15 bases spanning the gap. CDR3 DNA sequence: TGTGCCAGCAGTGGGACCGGGACGGTTAGCACAGATACGCAGTATTTT. This codes for CASSGTGTVSTDTQYF.

J is TRBJ1-5 and V is TRBV7-2; unclear D gene. The germline V gene has CDR1 SGHTA and CDR2 FQGNSA. The ends were cut back, 5 bases at V and 0 bases at J, with 2 bases in the middle. The CDR3 has 12 residues. CDR3 DNA: TGTGCCAGCAGCAATAGCAATCAGCCCCAGCATTTT. Protein: CASSNSNQPQHF.

The J gene is TRBJ2-2, the V gene TRBV20-1; 9 bases map to TRBD2. The CDR3 spans 14 residues. CDR1 and CDR2 (germline): DFQATT, SNEGSKA (reference sequence). The trim removed 2 bases at V and 5 bases at J, leaving 3 bases unmatched. CDR3 loop: CSARRTSVTGELFF. The CDR3 nucleotides read TGCAGTGCTAGACGGACTAGCGTTACCGGGGAGCTGTTTTTT.

V and J are TRBV7-9 and TRBJ2-1; TRBD2 aligns across 7 bases. The CDR3 totals 13 residues. Germline CDR1 reads SEHNR; CDR2 reads FQNEAQ (reference sequence). J lost 14 bases, V lost 3 bases, and 10 bases had no gene match. The CDR3 spells CASSFAGAGEEFF. CDR3 DNA sequence: TGTGCCAGCAGCTTTGCCGGGGCGGGAGAGGAGTTCTTC.